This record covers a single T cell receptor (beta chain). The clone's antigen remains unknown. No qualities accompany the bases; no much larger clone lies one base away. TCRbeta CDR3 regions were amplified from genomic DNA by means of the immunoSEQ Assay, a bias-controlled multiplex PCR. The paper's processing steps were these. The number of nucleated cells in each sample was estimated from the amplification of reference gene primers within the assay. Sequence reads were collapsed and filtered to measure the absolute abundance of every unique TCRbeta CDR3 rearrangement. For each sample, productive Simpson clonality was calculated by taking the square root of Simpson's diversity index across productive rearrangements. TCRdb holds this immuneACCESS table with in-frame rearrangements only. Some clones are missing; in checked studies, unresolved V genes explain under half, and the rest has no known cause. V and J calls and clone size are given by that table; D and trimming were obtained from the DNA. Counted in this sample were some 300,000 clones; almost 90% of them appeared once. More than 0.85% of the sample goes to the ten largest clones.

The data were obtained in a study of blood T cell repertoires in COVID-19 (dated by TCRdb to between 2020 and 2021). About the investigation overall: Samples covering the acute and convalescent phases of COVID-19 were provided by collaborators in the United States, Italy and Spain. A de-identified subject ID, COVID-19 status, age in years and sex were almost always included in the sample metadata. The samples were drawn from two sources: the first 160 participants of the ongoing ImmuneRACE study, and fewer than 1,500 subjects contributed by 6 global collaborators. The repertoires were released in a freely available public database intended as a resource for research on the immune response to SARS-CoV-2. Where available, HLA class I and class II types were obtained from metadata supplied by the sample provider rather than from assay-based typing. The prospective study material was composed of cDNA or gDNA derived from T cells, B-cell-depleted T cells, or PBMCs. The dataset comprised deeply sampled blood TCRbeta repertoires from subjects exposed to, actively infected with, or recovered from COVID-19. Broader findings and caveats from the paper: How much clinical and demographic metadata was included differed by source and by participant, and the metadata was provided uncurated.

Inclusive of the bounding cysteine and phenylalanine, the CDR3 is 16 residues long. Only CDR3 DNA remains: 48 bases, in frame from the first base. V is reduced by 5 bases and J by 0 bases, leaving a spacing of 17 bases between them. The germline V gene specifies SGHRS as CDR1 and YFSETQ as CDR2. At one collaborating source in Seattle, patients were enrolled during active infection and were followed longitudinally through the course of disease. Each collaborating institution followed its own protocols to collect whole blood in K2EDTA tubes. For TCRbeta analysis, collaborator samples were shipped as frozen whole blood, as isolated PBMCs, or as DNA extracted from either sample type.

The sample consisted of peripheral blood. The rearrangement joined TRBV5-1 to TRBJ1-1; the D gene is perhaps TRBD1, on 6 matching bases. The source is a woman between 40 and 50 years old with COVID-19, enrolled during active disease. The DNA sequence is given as TGCGCCAGCAGTTACTACTTGGACAGCTTGAACACTGAAGCTTTCTTT. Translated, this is CASSYYLDSLNTEAFF.